This T cell receptor (beta chain) appears in the sequencing data of a study of a mutant IDH1 vaccine in newly diagnosed glioma. As for the study in general: The patients were given eight vaccinations, one each in weeks 1, 3, 5, 7, 11, 15, 19 and 23. Vaccination was launched 4-6 weeks after radiotherapy alone, or with temozolomide cycles. Beforehand, treatment had been radiotherapy, temozolomide, or both; the majority received both. A roughly 60% male, about 38% female split and a mean age of around 37 years characterized treated patients.

Time point reported: week 23, last vaccination. Doses consisted of 300 ug of mutant IDH1 20-mer peptide each, paired with topical imiquimod. This clone was detected only a few times. Antigen unknown. Libraries were prepared by immunoSEQ multiplex PCR; TCRdb keeps only in-frame clonotypes and omits some of them. In the table there are more than 35,000 clones, approximately 80% of which are singletons. CDR1 and CDR2 (germline): MDHEN, SYDVKM. Trimming removed 2 bases from V and 1 base from J, with 5 bases in between. The CDR3 spans 13 residues. The sample here was PBMCs, taken from a glioma patient whose treatment included an IDH1 peptide vaccine. The chain couples TRBV28 to TRBJ1-2, with no clear D. This receptor was identified in a man aged 35 to 55 with glioma. The CDR3 loop reads CASSLEFNYGYTF. As DNA, the CDR3 is TGTGCCAGCAGTTTAGAGTTTAACTATGGCTACACCTTC.